The clone carrying this T cell receptor beta chain was observed many times. For TCRbeta, the library was prepared with unique molecular identifiers. Using its own MiXCR run on the PCR reads, TCRdb lists one record per CDR3 protein. The sample has 670,000 or so distinct CDR3 sequences, under 15% seen once; the top ten hold 0.65% to 0.9%. The source of the sample is a study of T-cell reconstitution after alpha-beta-depleted transplantation in children. Germline trimming cut 4 bases from V and 0 bases from J; bases unmatched to any gene: 5. CDR3 size: 16 residues. The receptor's source is a girl aged 2-10 years with congenital amegakaryocytic thrombocytopenia, due to receive a stem cell transplant. The source was PBMCs, collected before TCRalphabeta/CD19-depleted stem cell transplant. This rearrangement joins TRBV12-3 or TRBV12-4 to TRBJ2-1; 8 nucleotides align to TRBD2. The CDR3 DNA is TGTGCCAGCAGTTGGACTAGCTCGAGCTCCTACAATGAGCAGTTCTTC. Protein sequence: CASSWTSSSSYNEQFF.